Listed below are T cell receptor beta chains from one sample, sequenced in a study of cytomegalovirus exposure and HLA in healthy donors. The repertoire was sequenced with immunoSEQ multiplex PCR; TCRdb's copy has only in-frame clones and lacks some. The data contain some 120,000 clones, approximately 90% of them singletons. The specimen was PBMCs. Every receptor here comes from a woman under 30 in good health and CMV-seronegative. Both conserved end residues are part of each CDR3. The D gene is left open where the match is weak. Not every row has a clone size; where given, it reads once, few, many or a size class.

V gene: TRBV28; clone size: .; J gene: TRBJ2-5; D gene: .; CDR3 protein: CASSLLQVQQETQYF; CDR3 DNA: TGTGCCAGCAGTTTACTACAGGTACAACAAGAGACCCAGTACTTC
V gene: TRBV6-6; clone size: .; J gene: TRBJ2-1; D gene: TRBD2; CDR3 protein: CASSSIAGRAGDEQFF; CDR3 DNA: TGTGCCAGCAGTTCCATAGCGGGAAGGGCCGGTGATGAGCAGTTCTTC
V gene: TRBV7-2; clone size: .; J gene: TRBJ2-1; D gene: .; CDR3 protein: CASSLGPYNEQFF; CDR3 DNA: TGTGCCAGCAGCTTAGGGCCGTACAATGAGCAGTTCTTC
V gene: TRBV6-5; clone size: once; J gene: TRBJ2-7; D gene: TRBD2; CDR3 protein: CASSYSSGGGNEQYF; CDR3 DNA: TGTGCCAGCAGTTACTCGTCGGGAGGGGGGAACGAGCAGTACTTC
V gene: TRBV7-2; clone size: .; J gene: TRBJ2-3; D gene: .; CDR3 protein: CASRTNRDRADTQYF; CDR3 DNA: TGTGCCAGCAGAACCAACAGGGATCGGGCAGATACGCAGTATTTT
V gene: TRBV30; clone size: .; J gene: TRBJ2-7; D gene: .; CDR3 protein: CAGERPGHIYEQYF; CDR3 DNA: TGTGCCGGAGAAAGACCGGGACATATCTACGAGCAGTACTTC
V gene: TRBV5-1; clone size: .; J gene: TRBJ1-5; D gene: .; CDR3 protein: CASSLGGSNQPQHF; CDR3 DNA: TGCGCCAGCAGCTTGGGAGGGTCGAATCAGCCCCAGCATTTT
V gene: TRBV5-1; clone size: .; J gene: TRBJ2-5; D gene: TRBD1; CDR3 protein: CASSKQGFQETQYF; CDR3 DNA: TGCGCCAGCAGCAAACAGGGGTTCCAAGAGACCCAGTACTTC
V gene: TRBV27; clone size: .; J gene: TRBJ1-1; D gene: TRBD1; CDR3 protein: CASSQQTGNTEAFF; CDR3 DNA: TGTGCCAGCAGTCAACAGACAGGGAATACTGAAGCTTTCTTT
V gene: TRBV5-6; clone size: .; J gene: TRBJ2-7; D gene: .; CDR3 protein: CASSFRGNGSYEQYF; CDR3 DNA: TGTGCCAGCAGCTTCCGCGGGAATGGATCCTACGAGCAGTACTTC
V gene: TRBV6-5; clone size: .; J gene: TRBJ1-5; D gene: .; CDR3 protein: CASSYTLGQPQHF; CDR3 DNA: TGTGCCAGCAGTTACACTCTAGGTCAGCCCCAGCATTTT
V gene: TRBV30; clone size: .; J gene: TRBJ1-1; D gene: TRBD1; CDR3 protein: CAWSTGVNTEAFF; CDR3 DNA: TGTGCCTGGAGTACAGGGGTGAACACTGAAGCTTTCTTT
V gene: TRBV6-1; clone size: .; J gene: TRBJ2-7; D gene: TRBD2; CDR3 protein: CASSEYLAGAYEQYF; CDR3 DNA: TGTGCCAGCAGTGAATACCTAGCGGGAGCCTACGAGCAGTACTTC
V gene: TRBV29-1; clone size: .; J gene: TRBJ2-1; D gene: .; CDR3 protein: CSVQGLRSYEQFF; CDR3 DNA: TGCAGCGTTCAGGGACTCCGGAGTTATGAGCAGTTCTTC
V gene: TRBV28; clone size: .; J gene: TRBJ2-7; D gene: .; CDR3 protein: CASTHQGLYEQYF; CDR3 DNA: TGTGCCAGCACCCATCAGGGGCTCTACGAGCAGTACTTC
V gene: TRBV6-4; clone size: once; J gene: TRBJ2-1; D gene: TRBD2; CDR3 protein: CASRRASGSYNEQFF; CDR3 DNA: TGTGCCAGCAGGAGGGCTAGCGGGAGTTACAATGAGCAGTTCTTC
V gene: TRBV5-1; clone size: .; J gene: TRBJ2-7; D gene: TRBD1; CDR3 protein: CASSTLGQGAVKYEQYF; CDR3 DNA: TGCGCCAGCAGCACCCTAGGACAGGGGGCGGTAAAATACGAGCAGTACTTC
V gene: TRBV5-1; clone size: .; J gene: TRBJ2-1; D gene: .; CDR3 protein: CASRQDNYNEQFF; CDR3 DNA: TGCGCCTCCCGACAGGACAACTACAATGAGCAGTTCTTC
V gene: TRBV30; clone size: .; J gene: TRBJ2-7; D gene: .; CDR3 protein: CACHGAGTYEQYF; CDR3 DNA: TGTGCCTGCCATGGGGCCGGTACCTACGAGCAGTACTTC
V gene: TRBV30; clone size: .; J gene: TRBJ1-6; D gene: TRBD1; CDR3 protein: CAWSPPGQPTNSPLHF; CDR3 DNA: TGTGCCTGGTCCCCACCGGGACAGCCTACTAATTCACCCCTCCACTTT
V gene: TRBV11-3; clone size: .; J gene: TRBJ2-2; D gene: .; CDR3 protein: CASSHKRTGTGELFF; CDR3 DNA: TGTGCCAGCAGCCACAAAAGGACTGGCACCGGGGAGCTGTTTTTT
V gene: TRBV30; clone size: .; J gene: TRBJ1-3; D gene: TRBD1; CDR3 protein: CAWSDGTGSYTIYF; CDR3 DNA: TGTGCCTGGAGTGACGGGACAGGGTCATACACCATATATTTT
V gene: TRBV7-9; clone size: .; J gene: TRBJ1-4; D gene: TRBD1; CDR3 protein: CASSSRGYGTNEKLFF; CDR3 DNA: TGTGCCAGCAGCTCCAGGGGGTATGGGACTAATGAAAAACTGTTTTTT
V gene: TRBV21-1; clone size: .; J gene: TRBJ2-7; D gene: .; CDR3 protein: CASSKARGHEQYF; CDR3 DNA: TGTGCCAGCAGCAAAGCGCGGGGGCACGAGCAGTACTTC
V gene: TRBV4-1; clone size: .; J gene: TRBJ2-7; D gene: .; CDR3 protein: CASSRLGVHEQYF; CDR3 DNA: TGCGCCAGCAGCCGACTAGGCGTCCACGAGCAGTACTTC
V gene: TRBV11-3; clone size: .; J gene: TRBJ1-1; D gene: .; CDR3 protein: CASSWTVNTEAFF; CDR3 DNA: TGTGCCAGCAGCTGGACAGTGAACACTGAAGCTTTCTTT
V gene: TRBV7-8; clone size: .; J gene: TRBJ2-5; D gene: .; CDR3 protein: CASSFNRIPGQETQYF; CDR3 DNA: TGTGCCAGCAGCTTCAATCGGATCCCAGGTCAAGAGACCCAGTACTTC
V gene: TRBV4-3; clone size: .; J gene: TRBJ2-3; D gene: .; CDR3 protein: CASSQASTGVGTDTQYF; CDR3 DNA: TGCGCCAGCAGCCAAGCCTCGACTGGAGTGGGCACAGATACGCAGTATTTT
V gene: TRBV29-1; clone size: .; J gene: TRBJ2-1; D gene: .; CDR3 protein: CSVRTSDLSYNEQFF; CDR3 DNA: TGCAGCGTCAGAACTTCGGACTTATCCTACAATGAGCAGTTCTTC
V gene: TRBV5-6; clone size: .; J gene: TRBJ1-6; D gene: .; CDR3 protein: CASSLGGSSYNSPLHF; CDR3 DNA: TGTGCCAGCAGCTTGGGAGGAAGCTCCTATAATTCACCCCTCCACTTT
V gene: TRBV30; clone size: .; J gene: TRBJ2-6; D gene: .; CDR3 protein: CAWIVSGANVLTF; CDR3 DNA: TGTGCCTGGATCGTCTCTGGGGCCAACGTCCTGACTTTC
V gene: TRBV28; clone size: .; J gene: TRBJ2-7; D gene: TRBD1; CDR3 protein: CASKQGAYEQYF; CDR3 DNA: TGTGCCAGCAAACAGGGGGCGTACGAGCAGTACTTC
V gene: TRBV28; clone size: .; J gene: TRBJ2-7; D gene: TRBD1; CDR3 protein: CASSRWTGAGISYEQYF; CDR3 DNA: TGTGCCAGCAGTCGATGGACAGGGGCGGGTATTTCCTACGAGCAGTACTTC
V gene: TRBV28; clone size: .; J gene: TRBJ1-2; D gene: TRBD1; CDR3 protein: CASSSPGQVRSYGYTF; CDR3 DNA: TGTGCCAGCAGTAGCCCGGGACAGGTTCGGTCCTATGGCTACACCTTC
V gene: TRBV5-4; clone size: .; J gene: TRBJ2-1; D gene: .; CDR3 protein: CASSPPGPLSYNEQFF; CDR3 DNA: TGTGCCAGCAGCCCCCCAGGTCCTCTCTCCTACAATGAGCAGTTCTTC
V gene: TRBV18; clone size: .; J gene: TRBJ2-1; D gene: .; CDR3 protein: CASSPLAIEQFF; CDR3 DNA: TGTGCCAGCTCACCACTAGCTATTGAGCAGTTCTTC
V gene: TRBV28; clone size: .; J gene: TRBJ1-2; D gene: TRBD1; CDR3 protein: CASSSPGQPYGYTF; CDR3 DNA: TGTGCCAGCAGTTCACCGGGACAGCCCTATGGCTACACCTTC
V gene: TRBV2; clone size: .; J gene: TRBJ1-4; D gene: TRBD1; CDR3 protein: CASSPGQGVTKLFF; CDR3 DNA: TGTGCCAGCAGCCCGGGACAGGGGGTGACTAAACTGTTTTTT
V gene: TRBV9; clone size: .; J gene: TRBJ1-2; D gene: .; CDR3 protein: CASSVAPLYGYTF; CDR3 DNA: TGTGCCAGCAGCGTAGCCCCCCTATATGGCTACACCTTC
V gene: TRBV30; clone size: .; J gene: TRBJ1-4; D gene: TRBD1; CDR3 protein: CAWSRVRGHKGGEKLFF; CDR3 DNA: TGTGCCTGGAGTCGAGTCAGGGGGCATAAGGGTGGCGAAAAACTGTTTTTT